Described below is a single T cell receptor (beta chain) sequence and its context. Its antigen is unknown. No quality values exist for individual bases; no much larger clone is one base distant. The data were taken from a study of T-cell reconstitution after alpha-beta-depleted transplantation in children (dated by TCRdb to the mid-2010s). For the wider study: Using TCR repertoire profiling, the study followed T-cell immune reconstitution in a quantitative way in children after TCRalphabeta/CD19-depleted allogeneic hematopoietic cell transplantation.

Libraries came from PCR. Instrument on record: Illumina HiSeq 2500. To normalize quantification of the TCRbeta repertoire, the TCR libraries were built with molecular barcoding that relied on unique molecular identifiers. TCRdb handled the public reads itself, with Q25 trimming in fastp and clone calling in MiXCR, and kept productive beta chains. Identical CDR3 protein sequences are pooled into one entry, listed with their most common genes and DNA. This sample lists 450,000 to 500,000 distinct CDR3 sequences; roughly an eighth were detected once. The top ten hold 5% to 6% of the sample. Between the V and J ends, shortened by 7 bases and 2 bases respectively, the junction contains 12 bases. The germline V gene yields MNHNS for CDR1 and SASEGT for CDR2. The CDR3 starts with the cysteine, ends with the phenylalanine, and has 14 residues. Only the CDR3 region is kept as DNA, spanning 42 bases read in frame from base 1.

The rearranged chain carries TRBV6-1 and TRBJ2-1; the D assignment is uncertain and may be TRBD1 or TRBD2, with 6 bases supporting each. This sequence originates from a human donor who donated a stem cell graft to a child with combined immunodeficiency. This specimen consisted of PBMCs from the stem cell graft donor, obtained from the stem cell graft. The CDR3 protein sequence reads: CASTGAEAYNEQFF. The DNA sequence follows: TGTGCCAGCACGGGGGCCGAGGCCTACAATGAGCAGTTCTTC.